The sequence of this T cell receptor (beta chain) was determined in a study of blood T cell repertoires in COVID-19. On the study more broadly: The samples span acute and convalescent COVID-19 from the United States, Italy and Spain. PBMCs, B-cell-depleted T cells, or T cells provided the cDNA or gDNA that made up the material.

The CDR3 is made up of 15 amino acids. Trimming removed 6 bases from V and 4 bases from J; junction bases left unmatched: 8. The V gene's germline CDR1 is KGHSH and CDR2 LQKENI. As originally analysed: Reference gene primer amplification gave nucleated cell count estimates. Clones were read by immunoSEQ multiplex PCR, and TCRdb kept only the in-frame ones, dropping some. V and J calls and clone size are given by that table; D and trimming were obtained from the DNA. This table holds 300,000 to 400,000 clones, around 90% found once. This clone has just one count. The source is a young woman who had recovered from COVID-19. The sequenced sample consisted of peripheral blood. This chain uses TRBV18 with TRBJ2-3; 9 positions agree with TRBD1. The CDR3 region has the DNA TGTGCCAGCTCCCCGGGACAGGGAATTCCAGATACGCAGTATTTT. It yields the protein CASSPGQGIPDTQYF. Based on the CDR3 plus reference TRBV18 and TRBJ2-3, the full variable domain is NAGVMQNPRHLVRRRGQEARLRCSPMKGHSHVYWYRQLPEEGLKFMVYLQKENIIDESGMPKERFSAEFPKEGPSILRIQQVVRGDSAAYFCASSPGQGIPDTQYFGPGTRLTVL.